This note documents a single T cell receptor beta chain sequence. Antigen: not known. Time point meaning: newly diagnosed, previously untreated cHL patient sample. Researchers pulled CD8+ T cells out of thawed PBMCs using magnetic negative selection. For comparison, PBMCs from newly diagnosed, untreated classical Hodgkin lymphoma were used. The sample originates from a study of PD-1 blockade in classical Hodgkin lymphoma. Method: immunoSEQ multiplex PCR; TCRdb's copy keeps in-frame clones and lacks some. The table shows 2,000 to 2,500 clones, with over 65% occurring only once. The V end lost 2 bases, the J end lost 1 base, and 5 bases lay between the germline ends. The CDR3 is 13 amino acids. Looked up from germline, CDR1 is MNHEY and CDR2 is SVGAGI. Study-level findings and limits: Relative to healthy donors, newly diagnosed patients reportedly had lower baseline TCR diversity, which was reported as lower still in relapsed/refractory patients. Still unresolved is the cause of the repertoire differences, which may be disease activity or prior therapy.

The chain joins TRBV6-5 to TRBJ1-1; no clear D gene. The sequence came from a human donor with classical Hodgkin lymphoma. Material for sequencing was CD8+ T cells from blood. The CDR3 sequence is CASSYGGNTEAFF. The CDR3 DNA reads TGTGCCAGCAGTTACGGCGGGAACACTGAAGCTTTCTTT.